Listed below are T cell receptor beta chains from one sample, sequenced in a study of blood T cell repertoires in COVID-19. Profiling relied on immunoSEQ multiplex PCR, and the TCRdb table lists in-frame clones only, not all of them. The sample lists 96,000 or so clones; around 90% were seen once. The specimen sequenced was peripheral blood. These receptors came from a human donor with COVID-19, enrolled during active disease. The donor label of this sample is uncertain. Each CDR3 is given with its conserved first and last residue. The order of the fields is J gene, D gene, clone size, V gene, CDR3 protein, CDR3 DNA. D genes are given only for firm matches. Expanded clones get a size class; other rows say once, few or many, or leave the size out.

TRBJ2-2,-,-,TRBV7-3,CASSSPAGAPNTGELFF,TGTGCCAGCAGCTCCCCTGCGGGGGCGCCGAACACCGGGGAGCTGTTTTTT
TRBJ1-1,-,few,TRBV14,CASSQDLGSTAFF,TGTGCCAGCAGCCAAGATCTTGGGAGTACTGCTTTCTTT
TRBJ2-2,-,once,TRBV11-2,CASSLTRRDSGELFF,TGTGCCAGCAGCTTAACCCGGAGGGACTCCGGGGAGCTGTTTTTT
TRBJ2-7,TRBD2,-,TRBV4-2,CASSQDRMRGGYEQYF,TGTGCCAGCAGCCAAGATAGGATGCGGGGGGGTTACGAGCAGTACTTC
TRBJ2-4,-,-,TRBV27,CASSFSDGGGTKNIQYF,TGTGCCAGCAGTTTCAGTGACGGGGGAGGAACCAAAAACATTCAGTACTTC
TRBJ1-1,-,-,TRBV23-1,CASSPRCPPLGGNNTEAFF,TGCGCCAGCAGTCCCCGGTGTCCGCCCTTAGGGGGTAACAACACTGAAGCTTTCTTT
TRBJ1-5,-,-,TRBV30,CAFTNGGGQPQHF,TGTGCCTTTACAAACGGGGGGGGGCAGCCCCAGCATTTT
TRBJ1-4,TRBD1,-,TRBV6-2/TRBV6-3,CASSQPGQSNEKLFF,TGTGCCAGCAGTCAACCGGGACAGAGTAATGAAAAACTGTTTTTT
TRBJ2-7,-,-,TRBV11-2,CASSLEGGSSYEQYF,TGTGCCAGCAGCTTAGAGGGTGGGAGCTCCTACGAGCAGTACTTC
TRBJ1-5,TRBD1,-,TRBV5-6,CASSQGQGNQPQHF,TGTGCCAGCAGCCAAGGACAGGGAAATCAGCCCCAGCATTTT
TRBJ2-5,-,-,TRBV4-1,CASSQDLASEGQETQYF,TGCGCCAGCAGCCAAGATCTGGCCAGTGAGGGCCAAGAGACCCAGTACTTC
TRBJ2-5,TRBD1,-,TRBV4-1,CASSQGDRGGRETQYF,TGCGCCAGCAGCCAGGGGGACAGGGGCGGAAGAGAGACCCAGTACTTC
TRBJ2-1,TRBD1,-,TRBV4-1,CASSHGQGPYNEQFF,TGCGCCAGCAGCCACGGACAGGGTCCCTACAATGAGCAGTTCTTC
TRBJ1-2,-,-,TRBV5-6,CASSLAGTQSYGYTF,TGTGCCAGCAGCTTGGCCGGGACACAGTCCTATGGCTACACCTTC
TRBJ2-5,-,-,TRBV6-5,CASDRGRETQYF,TGTGCCAGCGATCGGGGTCGAGAGACCCAGTACTTC
TRBJ1-3,-,-,TRBV30,CAWSAGRNTIYF,TGTGCCTGGAGTGCAGGGCGAAACACCATATATTTT
TRBJ2-7,TRBD1,-,TRBV19,CASSTRGWAEQYF,TGTGCCAGTAGTACCAGGGGGTGGGCCGAGCAGTACTTC
TRBJ2-3,TRBD1,once,TRBV6-2/TRBV6-3,CASSYFGTGATDTQYF,TGTGCCAGCAGTTACTTCGGGACAGGGGCCACAGATACGCAGTATTTT
TRBJ2-7,-,-,TRBV3-1/TRBV3-2,CASSQDSRGNEQYF,TGTGCCAGCAGCCAAGACAGTCGGGGTAACGAGCAGTACTTC
TRBJ1-2,TRBD1,-,TRBV2,CASSVTGDSRYTF,TGTGCCAGCAGCGTTACAGGGGATTCGCGCTACACCTTC
TRBJ1-2,-,-,TRBV7-9,CASHAGGIDYGYTF,TGTGCCAGCCATGCGGGGGGAATCGACTATGGCTACACCTTC
TRBJ2-5,-,-,TRBV18,CASSPGGYQETQYF,TGTGCCAGCTCACCAGGGGGGTACCAAGAGACCCAGTACTTC
TRBJ1-2,-,-,TRBV5-5,CASSLESGGFGYTF,TGTGCCAGCAGCTTGGAATCTGGGGGCTTTGGCTACACCTTC
TRBJ1-1,-,-,TRBV18,CASSPRAGGGTEAFF,TGTGCCAGCTCACCAAGGGCAGGCGGGGGCACTGAAGCTTTCTTT
TRBJ1-1,-,once,TRBV29-1,CSVDRGTEAFF,TGCAGCGTTGATAGGGGAACTGAAGCTTTCTTT
TRBJ2-5,TRBD1,few,TRBV5-1,CASSFPVYSPGQFGETQYF,TGCGCCAGCAGCTTCCCAGTTTATTCTCCGGGACAGTTCGGGGAGACCCAGTACTTC
TRBJ2-5,TRBD1,-,TRBV10-3,CAISEGTGTGRGETQYF,TGTGCCATCAGTGAAGGAACCGGGACAGGGAGAGGAGAGACCCAGTACTTC
TRBJ2-7,TRBD2,-,TRBV3-1/TRBV3-2,CASSQSITSSGGGYEQYF,TGTGCCAGCAGCCAAAGCATTACCTCTAGCGGGGGGGGCTACGAGCAGTACTTC
TRBJ2-7,-,-,TRBV19,CASSMSQSYEQYF,TGTGCCAGTAGTATGTCACAGTCCTACGAGCAGTACTTC
TRBJ2-7,-,-,TRBV12-3/TRBV12-4,CASSYDTYEQYF,TGTGCCAGCAGTTACGACACTTACGAGCAGTACTTC
TRBJ2-7,TRBD2,once,TRBV6-1,CASSEAPAGGYEQYF,TGTGCCAGCAGTGAAGCGCCAGCGGGGGGTTACGAGCAGTACTTC
TRBJ1-6,TRBD1,once,TRBV28,CASSLRKGTEYNSPLHF,TGTGCCAGCAGCCTCAGAAAAGGGACAGAATATAATTCACCCCTCCACTTT
TRBJ1-3,-,-,TRBV4-1,CASSPHLRGNTGNTIYF,TGCGCCAGCAGCCCGCATCTGCGGGGGAATACTGGAAACACCATATATTTT
TRBJ2-2,-,-,TRBV29-1,CSVGRGATNTGELFF,TGCAGCGTTGGAAGGGGCGCGACGAACACCGGGGAGCTGTTTTTT
TRBJ1-1,-,-,TRBV10-3,CAIRAGSNTEAFF,TGTGCCATCAGAGCAGGATCGAACACTGAAGCTTTCTTT
TRBJ1-1,-,-,TRBV20-1,CSATMNTEAFF,TGCAGTGCCACTATGAACACTGAAGCTTTCTTT
TRBJ2-7,TRBD1,-,TRBV6-5,CASSFRDRPTYEQYF,TGTGCCAGCAGCTTCCGGGACAGGCCAACCTACGAGCAGTACTTC
TRBJ1-1,TRBD1,-,TRBV5-1,CASSLEGQRTEAFF,TGCGCCAGCAGCTTGGAGGGACAGAGAACTGAAGCTTTCTTT
TRBJ2-5,TRBD1,few,TRBV7-8,CASSLRGQGEETQYF,TGTGCCAGCAGCTTAAGAGGGCAGGGGGAAGAGACCCAGTACTTC